A single sample gave rise to the 25 T cell receptor beta chains below, sequenced in a study of early T cells in non-severe SARS-CoV-2 infection. Using its own MiXCR run on the 5' RACE reads, TCRdb lists one record per CDR3 protein. There are about 29,000 distinct CDR3 sequences in the sample; over 3.5% occur only once, and about 6% lies in the top ten. Input material: whole blood. The receptors come from an adult who was a healthcare worker with PCR-confirmed SARS-CoV-2 infection or an uninfected control (not recorded which).

This clonotype was counted many times. The junction departs from germline at one end; a sequencing error may be responsible. The rearrangement links TRBV11-3 to TRBJ2-1; D is possibly TRBD1 (5 bases). There are 16 residues in the CDR3. CDR1 is SGHNT, CDR2 YENEEA, per germline. CDR3 in DNA: TGTGCCAGCAGCTTAGGTGGGGCGAGGCCGTACAGTGAGCAGTTCTTC. Translating it yields CASSLGGARPYSEQFF.

This clonotype appeared a few times. The rearrangement uses TRBV27 and TRBJ1-2, with 7 bases identical to TRBD1. With 3 bases clipped from V and 2 bases from J, the junction kept 3 bases outside the gene matches. The CDR3 length is 14 residues. Germline V gives CDR1 MNHEY, CDR2 SMNVEV (reference sequence). The CDR3, as DNA: TGTGCCAGCAGTTTGCAGGGGGGGAACTATGGCTACACCTTC. Its translation is CASSLQGGNYGYTF.

This clonotype was observed many times. The V and J genes are TRBV14 and TRBJ1-6; D remains ambiguous. V was pared by 1 base and J by 6 bases, with 13 bases between. CDR3 length: 16 residues. CDR1 is SGHDN, CDR2 FVKESK, per germline. The CDR3 DNA reads TGTGCCAGCAGCCAAGGTCCAAGAAGTACTAATTCACCCCTCCACTTT. It specifies CASSQGPRSTNSPLHF.

This clonotype was detected ten times or more. The chain combines TRBV5-1 with TRBJ2-7, with D unclear. V lost 4 bases, J lost 3 bases, and 8 bases lay in between. The CDR3 length is 12 residues. Germline V gene sequence: CDR1 SGHRS, CDR2 YFSETQ. The CDR3 reads CASSPDHYEQYF. CDR3 DNA sequence: TGCGCCAGCAGCCCTGACCACTACGAGCAGTACTTC.

This chain uses TRBV7-3 with TRBJ2-2; D ambiguous. The CDR3 spans 14 residues. Trimming took 3 bases from V and 1 from J, leaving 6 bases between them. Germline CDR1 SGHTA, CDR2 FQGTGA. CDR3 region: CASSFDMNTGELFF. Written as DNA, the CDR3 is TGTGCCAGCAGCTTCGACATGAACACCGGGGAGCTGTTTTTT.

This clonotype was observed a few times. The chain joins TRBV6-5 to TRBJ2-7, with D possibly being TRBD2 (5 bases). CDR1 is MNHEY, CDR2 SVGAGI, per germline. This CDR3 comprises 15 residues. The V and J ends lost 0 bases and 4 bases respectively, with 13 bases between them. The CDR3, as DNA: TGTGCCAGCAGTTACTCGGAGGCTTATTCATACGAGCAGTACTTC. It specifies CASSYSEAYSYEQYF.

This clonotype was found many times. This rearrangement joins TRBV29-1 to TRBJ1-1, with TRBD1 identical over 8 bases. The V and J ends lost 4 bases and 1 base, in that order; junction bases with no gene match: 2. The CDR3 runs 13 residues. Germline lookup yields CDR1 SQVTM and CDR2 ANQGSEA. The CDR3 loop reads CSVGGTGNTEAFF. CDR3 nucleotides: TGCAGCGTTGGGGGGACAGGGAACACTGAAGCTTTCTTT. Full variable domain (remainder filled in from reference TRBV29-1 and TRBJ1-1): SAVISQKPSRDICQRGTSLTIQCQVDSQVTMMFWYRQQPGQSLTLIATANQGSEATYESGFVIDKFPISRPNLTFSTLTVSNMSPEDSSIYLCSVGGTGNTEAFFGQGTRLTVV.

This clonotype was seen many times. This sequence joins TRBV9 and TRBJ2-1, with 9 bases lining up with TRBD1. The CDR3 length is 14 residues. With V trimmed by 4 bases and J by 2 bases, 1 base remained unmatched. Germline V gene data show CDR1 as SGDLS and CDR2 as YYNGEE. CDR3: CASSRDRAYNEQFF. For the CDR3, the DNA is TGTGCCAGCAGCCGGGACAGGGCCTACAATGAGCAGTTCTTC.

The chain is built from TRBV6-6 and TRBJ1-6, with 7 bases fitting TRBD1. The germline gives CDR1 MNHNY, CDR2 SVGAGI (reference sequence). The J segment lost 5 bases and the V segment lost 6 bases, leaving 7 bases of the junction unmatched. This CDR3 has 15 amino acids. CDR3 residues: CASRQGMGNNSPLHF. Here the CDR3 DNA reads TGTGCCAGCAGACAGGGGATGGGTAATAATTCACCCCTCCACTTT.

This clonotype was counted a few times. The gene calls are TRBV5-4 and TRBJ2-3, with 8 positions matching TRBD2. Looked up from germline, CDR1 is SGHNT and CDR2 is YYREEE (reference sequence). The CDR3 extends over 15 amino acids. Germline trimming cut 6 bases from V and 2 bases from J; bases unmatched to any gene: 8. CDR3 coding DNA: TGTGCCAGCAACCCCGGGACTAGATCCACAGATACGCAGTATTTT. Its protein product is CASNPGTRSTDTQYF.

The J gene is TRBJ2-1, the V gene TRBV20-1; D possibly matches TRBD1 or TRBD2 (5 bases each). The V gene lost 2 bases and the J gene lost 7 bases, with 15 bases spanning the gap. CDR1 is DFQATT, CDR2 SNEGSKA, per germline (reference sequence). This CDR3 contains 14 residues. CDR3 in amino acids: CSARSDKGANEQFF. Here the CDR3 DNA reads TGCAGTGCTAGATCGGACAAGGGAGCTAATGAGCAGTTCTTC.

This clonotype was recorded at least ten times. This chain joins TRBV7-2 and TRBJ2-1, with 7 bases matching TRBD2. Looked up from germline, CDR1 is SGHTA and CDR2 is FQGNSA. The CDR3 is made up of 13 amino acids. The V segment lost 3 bases and the J segment 9 bases; nucleotides outside the gene matches: 5. The CDR3 DNA is TGTGCCAGCAGCTTCTCAGGGAGGGGTGAGCAGTTCTTC. This encodes CASSFSGRGEQFF.

This clonotype showed up just a few times. This sequence joins TRBV7-9 and TRBJ1-2; no clear D gene. Germline-derived CDR1 and CDR2 are SEHNR and FQNEAQ (reference sequence). Trimming cost V 6 bases and J 4 bases, with 9 bases left between them. The CDR3 covers 12 residues. The CDR3: CASSLQPYGYTF. The DNA for the CDR3 is TGTGCCAGCAGTTTACAGCCCTATGGCTACACCTTC.

This clonotype was seen a handful of times. At one end the junction does not follow the germline gene, possibly because of a read error. The chain joins TRBV2 to TRBJ2-1; D may match TRBD1 or TRBD2 (5 bases each). This CDR3 spans 13 amino acids. CDR1 SNHLY and CDR2 FYNNEI come from the germline V gene. CDR3 nucleotides: TGTGCCACGGGGACCACCTCCGACAATGAGCAGTTCTTC. Its translation is CATGTTSDNEQFF.

This clonotype was detected many times. V and J are TRBV24-1 and TRBJ2-3, with 9 bases fitting TRBD2. After removal of 5 bases from V and 3 bases from J, the junction contained 8 bases not matched to a gene. Germline V gene lookup returns CDR1 KGHDR and CDR2 SFDVKD. The CDR3 is 16 residues long. The CDR3 DNA is TGTGCCACCAGTGCCTTAACTAGCGGGCGGACAGATACGCAGTATTTT. Its protein product is CATSALTSGRTDTQYF.

This clonotype appeared many times. V and J are TRBV6-6 and TRBJ2-2, with D hard to call. Germline V gene data show CDR1 as MNHNY and CDR2 as SVGAGI (reference sequence). This CDR3 has 13 amino acids. V was shortened by 2 bases and J by 7 bases, with 8 bases between the two germline ends. This chain's CDR3 is CASSYRLGGELFF. The CDR3 region has the DNA TGTGCCAGCAGTTACCGTCTCGGCGGGGAGCTGTTTTTT.

This clonotype came up many times. This rearrangement joins TRBV5-5 to TRBJ1-2, with TRBD1 matching over 8 bases. Trimming cost V 3 bases and J 6 bases; bases outside gene matches: 4. Germline values: CDR1 SGHKS, CDR2 YYEKEE (reference sequence). The CDR3 spans 13 residues. CDR3 sequence (DNA): TGTGCCAGCAGCTCAGGGACAGGCGATGGCTACACCTTC. Its translation is CASSSGTGDGYTF.

This clonotype came up a few times. This chain uses TRBV12-3 or TRBV12-4 with TRBJ1-1; D unclear. The CDR3 runs 13 residues. V lost 3 bases and J lost 10, with 15 bases in between. The CDR3 is CASSFPPAVGAFF. Here the CDR3 DNA reads TGTGCCAGCAGTTTTCCACCGGCAGTGGGAGCTTTCTTT.

This clonotype has at least ten counts. The chain combines TRBV13 with TRBJ2-7, with TRBD1 matching 8 bases. After removal of 1 base from V and 6 bases from J, the junction contained 17 bases not matched to a gene. The CDR3 has 18 amino acids. CDR1 is PRHDT and CDR2 is FYEKMQ in the germline V gene (reference sequence). CDR3 in DNA: TGTGCCAGCAGCTTAGAGTGGCGAGGACAGGGAGGCGTAAGCGAGCAGTACTTC. Its translation is CASSLEWRGQGGVSEQYF.

This clonotype was found many times. The V call is TRBV15, the J call TRBJ2-5; D gene ambiguous. Germline V lookup: CDR1 LNHNV, CDR2 YYDKDF (reference sequence). V was clipped by 1 base and J by 0 bases, with 6 bases between them. The CDR3 loop spans 14 amino acids. CDR3 loop: CATSRATYQETQYF. DNA of the CDR3: TGTGCCACCAGCAGAGCTACCTACCAAGAGACCCAGTACTTC.

This clonotype has more than one count but fewer than ten. V is TRBV6-1 and J is TRBJ2-6; D is uncertain. The V gene's germline CDR1 is MNHNS and CDR2 SASEGT. The CDR3 is made up of 15 amino acids. Trimming stripped 1 base from V and 0 bases from J, with 4 bases between. The CDR3 DNA reads as TGTGCCAGCAGTGAAGTTTCCTCTGGGGCCAACGTCCTGACTTTC. This translates into CASSEVSSGANVLTF.

In this sample, this clonotype turned up many times. The J gene is TRBJ1-1, the V gene TRBV5-6; D is undetermined. This CDR3 is 13 amino acids long. V was clipped by 0 bases and J by 0 bases, with 3 bases between them. The V gene's germline CDR1 is SGHDT and CDR2 YYEEEE. The CDR3 DNA sequence: TGTGCCAGCAGCTTGGGATTGAACACTGAAGCTTTCTTT. Protein product: CASSLGLNTEAFF.

This clonotype was picked up a small number of times. CDR3 DNA sequence: TGTGCTAGTGGTTTATTGCAGAACACTGAAGCTTTCTTT. This encodes CASGLLQNTEAFF. The J gene is TRBJ1-1, the V gene TRBV12-5, with D unclear. Germline lookup yields CDR1 LGHNT and CDR2 FRNRAP. Trimming took off 3 bases at V and 1 base at J, with 6 bases between the two ends. This CDR3 comprises 13 residues.

A note on this clonotype: This could be a read error, since a much larger clone is one nucleotide away. This chain connects TRBV4-1 to TRBJ2-7; D call uncertain. The CDR3 is 15 amino acids. Per the germline V gene, CDR1 is MGHRA and CDR2 is YSYEKL. V lost 4 bases and J lost 0, with 13 bases in between. CDR3 sequence (DNA): TGCGCCAGCAGCCTAGACCCGGGCAGCTCCTACGAGCAGTACTTC. Its protein product is CASSLDPGSSYEQYF.

This clonotype was seen many times. The rearrangement uses TRBV25-1 and TRBJ2-3; 9 nucleotides agree with TRBD1. The germline gives CDR1 MGHDK, CDR2 SYGVNS. V lost 4 bases and J lost 4; bases outside the gene matches: 6. The CDR3 consists of 15 residues. The CDR3 coding sequence is TGTGCCAGCAGTGTTACAGGGGGCTGGGCAGATACGCAGTATTTT. It codes for CASSVTGGWADTQYF.